These 15 T cell receptor beta chains were all obtained from the same sample, sequenced in a study of a mutant IDH1 vaccine in newly diagnosed glioma. Time point: baseline, week 1 (first vaccination visit). Stated treatment: pre-vaccination baseline after standard-of-care therapy. Measured with immunoSEQ multiplex PCR; TCRdb has only the in-frame clones, and not every one. The sample holds about 30,000 clones, roughly 80% seen once. The sample was PBMCs, taken from a glioma patient treated with radiotherapy, temozolomide or both. All receptors derive from a man aged 25-45 years with glioma.

V and J are TRBV5-8 and TRBJ1-1, with a weak D call TRBD1 (6 bases). The CDR3 is 15 residues long. Germline-derived CDR1 and CDR2 are SGHTS and YDEGEE. V lost 3 bases and J 0 bases, leaving 12 bases between the germline ends. DNA for the CDR3: TGTGCCAGCAGCTCCAGGACAGACTTGAACACTGAAGCTTTCTTT. Translating it yields CASSSRTDLNTEAFF.

The sample holds one count of this clone. The J gene is TRBJ2-7, the V gene TRBV6-5; TRBD1 might be the D (5 bases). Trimming took 6 bases from V and 6 from J, leaving 12 bases between them. This CDR3 contains 12 residues. Looked up from germline, CDR1 is MNHEY and CDR2 is SVGAGI. DNA of the CDR3: TGTGCCAGCAGAGGACACCCCCGCGAGCAGTACTTC. Residues: CASRGHPREQYF.

This rearrangement joins TRBV7-8 to TRBJ1-1; tentative D call: TRBD1 (5 bases). From germline, CDR1 is SGHVS and CDR2 FQNEAQ. There are 15 residues in the CDR3. V was cut by 0 bases and J by 5 bases, with 13 bases left in between. CDR3 loop: CASSLASSGGTEAFF. The CDR3 bases are TGTGCCAGCAGCTTAGCGAGCAGCGGGGGTACTGAAGCTTTCTTT.

The J gene is TRBJ1-2, the V gene TRBV2; TRBD1 agrees at 8 bases. The germline gives CDR1 SNHLY, CDR2 FYNNEI. The length of the CDR3 is 16 residues. V shed 5 bases, J shed 3 bases, and the junction held 11 bases outside the gene matches. The DNA for the CDR3 is TGTGCCAGCAGTAAGAAATTTACAGGGGGGGACTATGGCTACACCTTC. Translated: CASSKKFTGGDYGYTF. The whole variable domain, filled in from reference TRBV2 and TRBJ1-2, reads EPEVTQTPSHQVTQMGQEVILRCVPISNHLYFYWYRQILGQKVEFLVSFYNNEISEKSEIFDDQFSVERPDGSNFTLKIRSTKLEDSAMYFCASSKKFTGGDYGYTFGSGTRLTVV.

This clone was recorded once. Germline and junction disagree at one end, which may indicate a read error. The chain uses TRBV7-2 and TRBJ1-3; D might be TRBD1 (6 bases). The CDR3 loop spans 15 amino acids. The V gene's germline CDR1 is SGHTA and CDR2 FQGNSA. This CDR3 reads CASSLAGVSGNTIYF. The CDR3 DNA sequence: TGTGCCAGCAGTTTAGCAGGGGTCTCTGGAAACACCATATATTTT.

The count of this clone is one. The V and J genes are TRBV6-5 and TRBJ1-2, with a possible D match to TRBD1 (6 bases). CDR1 is MNHEY, CDR2 SVGAGI, per germline. V dropped 5 bases and J dropped 6 bases, with 10 bases sitting between them. The CDR3 has 12 amino acids. The CDR3 protein is CASSVRGNGYTF. DNA of the CDR3: TGTGCCAGCAGTGTCAGGGGAAATGGCTACACCTTC.

This clone was detected a few times. The chain links TRBV15 to TRBJ2-2; D is undetermined. Trimming removed 0 bases at V and 7 bases at J, with 6 bases between. The CDR3 contains 13 residues. Germline CDR1 is LNHNV and CDR2 is YYDKDF (reference sequence). This CDR3 is CATSRDALGELFF. As DNA, the CDR3 is TGTGCCACCAGCAGAGATGCGCTCGGGGAGCTGTTTTTT.

The chain recombines TRBV29-1 with TRBJ2-7; 7 positions match TRBD1. The CDR3 length is 15 residues. V shed 7 bases and J 2 bases; nucleotides not matched to a gene: 14. Germline CDR1 is SQVTM and CDR2 is ANQGSEA. The CDR3 nucleotides read TGCAGCGCCGCCCCGCGAACCGGGACAGCCTACGAGCAGTACTTC. Translation gives CSAAPRTGTAYEQYF.

The chain carries TRBV14 and TRBJ2-7; TRBD2 might be the D (6 bases). Germline V gene lookup returns CDR1 SGHDN and CDR2 FVKESK. This CDR3 spans 16 amino acids. Trimming shortened V by 3 bases and J by 5 bases, and 20 bases separated the two germline ends. This chain's CDR3 is CASSQFPRREENEQYF. The CDR3 DNA reads as TGTGCCAGCAGCCAGTTCCCTCGCAGGGAGGAAAACGAGCAGTACTTC.

CDR3: CASERIRGTEAFF. CDR3 bases: TGTGCCAGCGAAAGGATACGAGGCACTGAAGCTTTCTTT. This chain connects TRBV6-5 to TRBJ1-1, with unresolved D. Germline values: CDR1 MNHEY, CDR2 SVGAGI. Trimming pared 8 bases from V and 4 bases from J, leaving 14 bases between. This CDR3 is built from 13 residues.

The rearrangement links TRBV6-1 to TRBJ1-3, with D unresolved. CDR1 and CDR2 (germline): MNHNS, SASEGT. CDR3 length: 14 amino acids. V was shortened by 6 bases and J by 9 bases, with 18 bases between the two germline ends. The CDR3 bases are TGTGCCAGCAGACCCCTCGGAGGCCGGAGCACCATATATTTT. Its translation is CASRPLGGRSTIYF.

This clone ranks as medium-sized (0.01 to 0.1%). This rearrangement joins TRBV7-3 to TRBJ2-7; weak D call: TRBD1 (6 bases). V was trimmed by 0 bases and J by 8 bases, leaving 17 bases between them. The CDR3 extends over 15 amino acids. Germline CDR1 SGHTA, CDR2 FQGTGA. Here the CDR3 reads CASSLTGASYDKQYF. As DNA, the CDR3 is TGTGCCAGCAGCTTAACGGGGGCCAGCTACGATAAGCAGTACTTC.

The chain has TRBV5-1 and TRBJ1-1, with a possible D match to TRBD1 (5 bases). The germline V gene has CDR1 SGHRS and CDR2 YFSETQ. CDR3 length: 14 amino acids. Trimming took off 4 bases at V and 4 bases at J, with 14 bases between the two ends. In DNA form, the CDR3 reads TGCGCCAGCAGCCCCGGGACTGTGGGCACTGAAGCTTTCTTT. Amino acid sequence: CASSPGTVGTEAFF.

The rearrangement joins TRBV7-2 to TRBJ1-6, with a possible D match to TRBD1 (6 bases). The germline gives CDR1 SGHTA, CDR2 FQGNSA. V was trimmed by 0 bases and J by 7 bases, leaving 13 bases between them. The CDR3 has 16 amino acids. The CDR3 sequence is CASSLAGPQGNSPLHF. Here the CDR3 DNA reads TGTGCCAGCAGCTTAGCCGGACCCCAGGGGAATTCACCCCTCCACTTT.

This chain joins TRBV30 and TRBJ1-1, with D unclear. The CDR3 loop spans 12 amino acids. V lost 5 bases and J 3 bases, leaving 10 bases between the germline ends. Germline CDR1 GTSNPN, CDR2 SVGIG (reference sequence). The CDR3 nucleotides are TGTGCCTGGGCCAGGAGGGACACTGAAGCTTTCTTT. As protein: CAWARRDTEAFF.